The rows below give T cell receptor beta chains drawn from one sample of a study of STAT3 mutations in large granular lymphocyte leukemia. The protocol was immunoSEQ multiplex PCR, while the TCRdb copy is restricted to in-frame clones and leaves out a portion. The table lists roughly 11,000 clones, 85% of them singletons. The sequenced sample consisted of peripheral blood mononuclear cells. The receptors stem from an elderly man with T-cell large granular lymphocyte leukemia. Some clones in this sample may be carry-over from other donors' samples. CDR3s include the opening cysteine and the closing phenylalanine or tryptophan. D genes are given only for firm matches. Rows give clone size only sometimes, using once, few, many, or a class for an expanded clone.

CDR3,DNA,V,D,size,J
CASSFTSGTGGGYTF,TGTGCCAGCAGCTTTACTTCCGGGACAGGGGGCGGCTACACCTTC,TRBV7-2,TRBD1,once,TRBJ1-2
CASSPPGQGRSPLHF,TGTGCCAGCTCACCACCGGGACAGGGAAGGTCACCCCTCCACTTT,TRBV18,TRBD1,NA,TRBJ1-6
CASSQGRIYGYTF,TGCGCCAGCAGTCAAGGGAGGATCTATGGCTACACCTTC,TRBV23-1,NA,NA,TRBJ1-2
CASSFRANTEAFF,TGTGCCAGCAGTTTCCGGGCGAACACTGAAGCTTTCTTT,TRBV27,NA,NA,TRBJ1-1
CAWSVLMGRQPQHF,TGTGCCTGGAGTGTACTAATGGGGAGACAGCCCCAGCATTTT,TRBV30,NA,NA,TRBJ1-5
CASSTRDGVTGELFF,TGTGCCAGCAGCACCCGGGACGGGGTTACCGGGGAGCTGTTTTTT,TRBV7-9,NA,NA,TRBJ2-2
CASGTGGPVYGYTF,TGTGCCAGTGGGACAGGGGGCCCCGTTTATGGCTACACCTTC,TRBV19,TRBD1,NA,TRBJ1-2
CASSLAGGGSNQPQHF,TGTGCCAGCAGCTTGGCCGGGGGGGGTAGCAATCAGCCCCAGCATTTT,TRBV5-6,NA,few,TRBJ1-5
CASRPPDRTQETQYF,TGTGCCAGCAGGCCCCCCGACAGAACCCAAGAGACCCAGTACTTC,TRBV28,NA,NA,TRBJ2-5
CASSGGREETQYF,TGTGCCAGCAGCGGGGGGAGGGAGGAGACCCAGTACTTC,TRBV9,TRBD2,NA,TRBJ2-5
CASSRQSNSGNTIYF,TGCGCCAGCAGCCGACAGTCCAACTCTGGAAACACCATATATTTT,TRBV4-1,NA,NA,TRBJ1-3
CASSHHRGRGTQYF,TGCGCCAGCAGTCACCATAGGGGCCGGGGCACGCAGTATTTT,TRBV23-1,NA,NA,TRBJ2-3
CASSRFVGVSNEKLFF,TGTGCCAGCAGCCGATTTGTTGGGGTCAGTAATGAAAAACTGTTTTTT,TRBV28,NA,NA,TRBJ1-4
CARLAASTDTQYF,TGTGCCAGACTAGCGGCTAGCACAGATACGCAGTATTTT,TRBV28,TRBD2,NA,TRBJ2-3
CASSLVSGQMNTEAFF,TGTGCCAGCAGCTTAGTCTCCGGACAGATGAACACTGAAGCTTTCTTT,TRBV7-3,NA,NA,TRBJ1-1
CAWSPGSNQPQHF,TGTGCCTGGAGTCCAGGATCCAATCAGCCCCAGCATTTT,TRBV30,NA,NA,TRBJ1-5
CASSQGTGRTDTQYF,TGCGCCAGCAGCCAGGGGACAGGGCGCACAGATACGCAGTATTTT,TRBV4-3,TRBD1,NA,TRBJ2-3
CASSPWTGNYEQYF,TGTGCCAGCAGCCCATGGACAGGGAACTACGAGCAGTACTTC,TRBV14,TRBD1,NA,TRBJ2-7
CASSIGGIADTQYF,TGTGCCAGTAGTATAGGGGGGATTGCAGATACGCAGTATTTT,TRBV19,NA,NA,TRBJ2-3
CASSPQGNQPQHF,TGTGCCAGCAGCCCTCAAGGAAATCAGCCCCAGCATTTT,TRBV5-6,NA,NA,TRBJ1-5
CASSGYSNTEAFF,TGTGCCAGCAGCGGGTACTCGAACACTGAAGCTTTCTTT,TRBV7-9,NA,few,TRBJ1-1
CASSLGRLRDSHNYGYTF,TGTGCCAGCAGCTTAGGACGCCTTCGGGACAGTCACAACTATGGCTACACCTTC,TRBV7-9,TRBD1,NA,TRBJ1-2
CASSAITGGIYNEQYF,TGCGCCAGCAGCGCAATAACAGGGGGCATCTACAACGAGCAGTACTTC,TRBV5-1,TRBD1,NA,TRBJ2-7
CASSGTGAETQYF,TGTGCCAGCAGCGGTACAGGGGCTGAGACCCAGTACTTC,TRBV5-5,TRBD1,NA,TRBJ2-5
CASSLDSNTGELFF,TGCGCCAGCAGCCTAGACAGTAACACCGGGGAGCTGTTTTTT,TRBV4-3,NA,NA,TRBJ2-2
CASSPRDTNTGELFF,TGTGCCAGCTCACCCCGGGACACGAACACCGGGGAGCTGTTTTTT,TRBV18,NA,NA,TRBJ2-2
CASSLQGGETQYF,TGTGCCAGCTCCCTACAGGGCGGAGAGACCCAGTACTTC,TRBV18,NA,NA,TRBJ2-5
CASNGGSFADTQYF,TGCGCCAGCAACGGGGGGAGTTTCGCAGATACGCAGTATTTT,TRBV5-1,TRBD2,NA,TRBJ2-3
CASSGGQTSNQPQHF,TGTGCCAGCAGCGGGGGACAAACTAGCAATCAGCCCCAGCATTTT,TRBV9,NA,NA,TRBJ1-5